One TCR beta chain is described in this entry. Antigen unknown. V lost 1 base to trimming and J lost 4 bases, with 11 bases between them. CDR1 and CDR2 (germline): LNHNV, YYDKDF (reference sequence). This CDR3 comprises 15 residues. This record comes from a study of cytomegalovirus exposure and HLA in healthy donors. Whole-study findings and limits: In most subjects, TCR beta sequences reportedly gave accurate predictions of HLA-A and HLA-B alleles. There were reportedly fewer N-insertions in an Asian-associated ancestry cluster than the approximately 670-donor mean, in a later analysis.

Primers included in the PCR were 60 Vbeta and 13 Jbeta primers. Per the study methods: The count from a later analysis was some 83 million unique TCR beta chains, approximately 9.9 million of them shared. Sequencing was performed with immunoSEQ multiplex PCR; in TCRdb, only in-frame clones are kept and a portion is missing. Clone size and the V and J calls come from that table; the DNA yielded D and trimming. The table shows around 140,000 clones, with 80% occurring only once. The chain joins TRBV15 to TRBJ1-5, with a weak D call TRBD1 (6 bases). Specimen: PBMCs. This receptor was obtained from a man aged 45 to 65 in good health and CMV-seronegative. The CDR3 loop is CATSRGGGTNQPQHF. In nucleotides, the CDR3 is TGTGCCACCAGCAGAGGAGGGGGTACTAATCAGCCCCAGCATTTT.